These T cell receptor beta chains were read from a single sample in a study of T cell responses to AZD1222 COVID-19 vaccine. The data were produced by immunoSEQ multiplex PCR, yet TCRdb's version contains in-frame clones alone and is incomplete. Of about 150,000 clones listed, roughly 88% are singletons. The sample in question was peripheral blood, obtained on day 0 of AZD1222 vaccination. The receptors were gathered from an adult in good health. The CDR3 runs from the conserved cysteine through the conserved F or W. A D gene is named only where the DNA matches it firmly. Some rows mark clone size as missing; the rest say once, few, many or name a class of expanded clone.

j_gene	len	d_gene	v_gene	abundance	CDR3nt	CDR3aa
TRBJ1-2	18	TRBD1	TRBV27	NA	TGTGCCAGCAGTTTTTCTACAGGGGGCGCCTTCGTAAACTATGGCTACACCTTC	CASSFSTGGAFVNYGYTF
TRBJ1-4	14	NA	TRBV4-2	NA	TGTGCCAGCAGCCAAGACAGGAGTAATGAAAAACTGTTTTTT	CASSQDRSNEKLFF
TRBJ1-5	16	NA	TRBV3-1/TRBV3-2	once	TGTGCCAGCAGCCCAAGCACAGCTCCTCTGGGTCAGCCCCAGCATTTT	CASSPSTAPLGQPQHF
TRBJ1-3	15	NA	TRBV6-5	NA	TGTGCCAGCCGTTTGGGGGAGAGCTCTGGAAACACCATATATTTT	CASRLGESSGNTIYF
TRBJ2-1	15	NA	TRBV5-6	NA	TGTGCCAGCAGCTTGTGGGCAGGTCTCGGCAATGAGCAGTTCTTC	CASSLWAGLGNEQFF
TRBJ1-6	14	TRBD1	TRBV3-1/TRBV3-2	NA	TGTGCCAGCAGCCCCCGGACAGGGAACTCACCCCTCCACTTT	CASSPRTGNSPLHF
TRBJ2-7	14	NA	TRBV10-3	NA	TGTGCCATCAGTGAGGGACAAATGCTCTACGAGCAGTACTTC	CAISEGQMLYEQYF
TRBJ2-2	15	NA	TRBV2	NA	TGTGCCAGCAAGGGGTCACTCGCCAACACCGGGGAGCTGTTTTTT	CASKGSLANTGELFF
TRBJ2-1	15	TRBD2	TRBV7-7	NA	TGTGCTAGCAGCTTAGGACTAGCGGGGGGGTTTGAGCAGTTCTTC	CASSLGLAGGFEQFF
TRBJ2-7	13	NA	TRBV3-1/TRBV3-2	NA	TGTGCCAGCAGCCAAGTGGGTTTGGACGAGCAGTACTTC	CASSQVGLDEQYF
TRBJ1-4	14	NA	TRBV7-9	NA	TGTGCCAGCAGCGTTAGAGGGAATAATGAAAAACTGTTTTTT	CASSVRGNNEKLFF
TRBJ1-2	14	NA	TRBV20-1	NA	TGCAGTGCTAGTATCTGGGGTGGGAACTATGGCTACACCTTC	CSASIWGGNYGYTF
TRBJ1-5	15	NA	TRBV9	NA	TGTGCCAGCAGCGTAGGGGCCGTGGGCAATCAGCCCCAGCATTTT	CASSVGAVGNQPQHF
TRBJ1-2	10	NA	TRBV2	NA	TGTGCCAGCGCTAGGCGGGTCTACACCTTC	CASARRVYTF
TRBJ1-5	15	NA	TRBV2	NA	TGTGCCAGCCTCCGAGGGGAGGGAAGCAATCAGCCCCAGCATTTT	CASLRGEGSNQPQHF
TRBJ2-5	18	NA	TRBV18	NA	TGTGCCAGCTCACCGCGTACGGGGGAGCGGGTCGAGAAAGAGACCCAGTACTTC	CASSPRTGERVEKETQYF
TRBJ1-4	16	TRBD1	TRBV2	NA	TGTGCCAGCAGTGAACCCTCCGGGACAGGGGGCGAAAAACTGTTTTTT	CASSEPSGTGGEKLFF
TRBJ1-2	19	NA	TRBV5-5	NA	TGTGCCAGCAGCTTGGGAGTTGGGACACCATTCGGAACTAACTATGGCTACACCTTC	CASSLGVGTPFGTNYGYTF
TRBJ1-6	14	NA	TRBV28	NA	TGTGCCAGTACGACGACAGTCTATAATTCACCCCTCCACTTT	CASTTTVYNSPLHF
TRBJ1-3	16	NA	TRBV6-6	NA	TGTGCCAGCGAAACTAGGAGGACCGGCTCTGGAAACACCATATATTTT	CASETRRTGSGNTIYF
TRBJ1-1	15	NA	TRBV4-3	NA	TGCGCCAGCAGCCAGGCCACTGGGAGAAGGACTGAAGCTTTCTTT	CASSQATGRRTEAFF
TRBJ2-1	14	NA	TRBV6-4	NA	TGTGCCAGCAGGGTGGACAGCTCCTACAATGAGCAGTTCTTC	CASRVDSSYNEQFF
TRBJ2-5	14	NA	TRBV10-3	NA	TGTGCCATCCGTAAGGGACACCAGGAAGAGACCCAGTACTTC	CAIRKGHQEETQYF
TRBJ1-1	13	NA	TRBV5-4	NA	TGTGCCAGCAGCCTGTGGGGGGGGCGGAGAGCTTTCTTT	CASSLWGGRRAFF
TRBJ2-7	11	NA	TRBV19	NA	TGTGCCAGTAGTACCCGACAGGTCACGTTCTTC	CASSTRQVTFF
TRBJ2-7	15	NA	TRBV7-9	NA	TGTGCCAGCAGCTTAGCCGGGGCAAATTCCTACGAGCAGTACTTC	CASSLAGANSYEQYF
TRBJ1-6	16	NA	TRBV19	NA	TGTGCCAGTAGTATGGCACCGGGGGGATCGCGGTCACCCCTCCACTTT	CASSMAPGGSRSPLHF
TRBJ1-5	13	NA	TRBV6-5	NA	TGTGCCAGCAGGAGGGACCTCAATCAGCCCCAGCATTTT	CASRRDLNQPQHF
TRBJ1-4	15	TRBD1	TRBV2	NA	TGTGCCAGCAGTCTTACGACAGGGGGATATGAAAAACTGTTTTTT	CASSLTTGGYEKLFF
TRBJ1-5	16	NA	TRBV19	NA	TGTGCCAGTAGTCCACAAGGGGGGTTTAGCAATCAGCCCCAGCATTTT	CASSPQGGFSNQPQHF
TRBJ2-5	14	TRBD1	TRBV7-9	NA	TGTGCCACCACACGCCGACAGGGTAAAGAGACCCAGTACTTC	CATTRRQGKETQYF
TRBJ1-3	13	NA	TRBV7-9	NA	TGTGCCAGCAGCTTAGGGTTGGGAAACACCATATATTTT	CASSLGLGNTIYF
TRBJ1-5	18	NA	TRBV19	NA	TGTGCCAGTAGTATAGATCGGTGGGGACTGCTGAGCAATCAGCCCCAGCATTTT	CASSIDRWGLLSNQPQHF
TRBJ2-3	16	NA	TRBV5-4	NA	TGTGCCAGCAGCCCCCGTCTCTCCGTGGACACAGATACGCAGTATTTT	CASSPRLSVDTDTQYF
TRBJ2-5	14	NA	TRBV18	NA	TGTGCCAGCTCACCTTTGGACGGACAAGAGACCCAGTACTTC	CASSPLDGQETQYF
TRBJ1-2	13	NA	TRBV7-9	NA	TGTGCCAGCAGTCCGTCCAAGGACTATGGCTACACCTTC	CASSPSKDYGYTF
TRBJ2-7	16	TRBD1	TRBV27	NA	TGTGCCAGCAGTTTAGGGACAGGGTACTCAGCCTACGAGCAGTACTTC	CASSLGTGYSAYEQYF
TRBJ2-7	14	NA	TRBV2	NA	TGTGCCAGCAGTGACTGGAACAGGGCCCAAGAGCAGTACTTC	CASSDWNRAQEQYF
TRBJ1-2	15	NA	TRBV7-2	NA	TGTGCCAGCAGCTCAATTGCAGCGGTAGTGGGGGGCTACACCTTC	CASSSIAAVVGGYTF